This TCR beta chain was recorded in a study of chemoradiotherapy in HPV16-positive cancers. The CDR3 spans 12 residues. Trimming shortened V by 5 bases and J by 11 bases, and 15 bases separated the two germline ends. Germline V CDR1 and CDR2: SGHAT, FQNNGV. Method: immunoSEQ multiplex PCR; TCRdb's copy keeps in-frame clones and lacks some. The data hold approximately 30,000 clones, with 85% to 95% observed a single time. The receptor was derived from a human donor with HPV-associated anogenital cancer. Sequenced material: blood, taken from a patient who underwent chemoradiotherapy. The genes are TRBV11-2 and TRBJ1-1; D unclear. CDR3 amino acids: CASSHGETSAFF. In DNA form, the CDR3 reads TGTGCCAGCAGCCACGGGGAAACTAGTGCTTTCTTT.